Below are 25 T cell receptor beta chains sequenced from a single sample in a study of blood T cell repertoires in COVID-19. Measured with immunoSEQ multiplex PCR; TCRdb has only the in-frame clones, and not every one. The repertoire holds roughly 300,000 clones, with 85% as singletons. The sample was peripheral blood. Source of these receptors: a human donor in a cohort sampled during active COVID-19.

V is TRBV5-1 and J is TRBJ1-1; D possibly corresponds to TRBD1 (6 bases). The germline CDR1 and CDR2 sequences are SGHRS and YFSETQ. V dropped 5 bases and J dropped 5 bases, with 13 bases sitting between them. CDR3 size: 13 residues. CDR3: CASRLQGRTEAFF. In nucleotides, the CDR3 is TGCGCCAGCAGATTACAGGGCCGAACTGAAGCTTTCTTT. Supplemented by reference TRBV5-1 and TRBJ1-1, the full variable domain reads KAGVTQTPRYLIKTRGQQVTLSCSPISGHRSVSWYQQTPGQGLQFLFEYFSETQRNKGNFPGRFSGRQFSNSRSEMNVSTLELGDSALYLCASRLQGRTEAFFGQGTRLTVV.

The V gene is TRBV2, the J gene TRBJ2-7; 10 bases fit TRBD2. This CDR3 has 14 amino acids. The germline V gene has CDR1 SNHLY and CDR2 FYNNEI. V gave up 7 bases and J gave up 5 bases; unmatched junction bases: 8. CDR3 loop: CASNRAGGPDEQYF. The CDR3 DNA reads as TGTGCCAGCAATCGAGCGGGAGGGCCTGACGAGCAGTACTTC.

This clone was seen just once. This chain links TRBV5-8 with TRBJ1-1; the D is unclear. V gave up 6 bases and J gave up 6 bases, with 15 bases separating them. The length of the CDR3 is 13 residues. CDR1 and CDR2 (germline): SGHTS, YDEGEE. This CDR3 is CASMTDYRAEAFF. The CDR3 bases are TGTGCCAGCATGACCGACTACCGGGCTGAAGCTTTCTTT.

This clone was seen a single time. The chain uses TRBV7-9 and TRBJ1-6; D remains ambiguous. Between the trimmed V and J ends, which lost 5 bases and 7 bases, there was a span of 12 bases. Germline values: CDR1 SEHNR, CDR2 FQNEAQ (reference sequence). The CDR3 runs 14 residues. This CDR3 is CASSPGEHNSPLHF. The DNA of the CDR3 is TGTGCCAGCAGCCCGGGTGAGCACAATTCACCCCTCCACTTT.

The chain is built from TRBV29-1 and TRBJ2-2, with TRBD2 matching over 12 bases. V trimming: 6 bases; J trimming: 6 bases; junction bases outside the gene matches: 5. Germline CDR1 SQVTM, CDR2 ANQGSEA. This CDR3 comprises 14 residues. The DNA for the CDR3 is TGCAGCGTGCAGACTAGCGGGAGTGCCGGGGAGCTGTTTTTT. As protein: CSVQTSGSAGELFF.

This clone has a handful of counts. The V and J genes are TRBV28 and TRBJ2-7; possibly TRBD2 for D (5 bases). Between the trimmed V and J ends, which lost 5 bases and 7 bases, there was a span of 21 bases. Germline CDR1 and CDR2: MDHEN and SYDVKM. This CDR3 is built from 15 residues. CDR3 loop: CASSTQRKPQREQYF. CDR3 DNA: TGTGCCAGCAGTACTCAGCGGAAACCCCAAAGGGAGCAGTACTTC.

This clone is a singleton in its sample. V gene TRBV29-1 combines with J gene TRBJ2-7; TRBD2 matches at 9 bases. Germline CDR1 reads SQVTM; CDR2 reads ANQGSEA. V shed 6 bases and J 3 bases; nucleotides not matched to a gene: 12. The CDR3 consists of 15 residues. CDR3 coding DNA: TGCAGCGTGGCGGGAACTAGCGGGTTAGGCTACGAGCAGTACTTC. Protein product: CSVAGTSGLGYEQYF.

This chain connects TRBV6-5 to TRBJ1-4, with 8 bases that match TRBD1. The CDR3 is 14 amino acids. Trimming removed 8 bases from V and 1 base from J; junction bases left unmatched: 3. Germline V gene sequence: CDR1 MNHEY, CDR2 SVGAGI. The CDR3 sequence: CASGTGQTNEKLFF. The CDR3 DNA is TGTGCCAGCGGGACAGGTCAAACTAATGAAAAACTGTTTTTT.

This chain links TRBV2 with TRBJ2-5; 7 bases fit TRBD1. Trimming took 5 bases from V and 1 from J; bases not matched to a gene: 4. The CDR3 is made up of 14 amino acids. CDR1 is SNHLY, CDR2 FYNNEI, per germline. The CDR3 nucleotides are TGTGCCAGCAGTAGGGACAGAAGCCAAGAGACCCAGTACTTC. It specifies CASSRDRSQETQYF.

This clone occurred once. V and J are TRBV12-3 or TRBV12-4 and TRBJ2-5; D possibly corresponds to TRBD1 (5 bases). The CDR3 consists of 13 residues. V lost 3 bases and J lost 7, with 12 bases in between. CDR3 nucleotide sequence: TGTGCCAGCAGTTTGAAGTATACAGGGACCCAGTACTTC. The encoded protein is CASSLKYTGTQYF.

The chain combines TRBV6-5 with TRBJ2-3; D perhaps matches TRBD2 (5 bases). There are 14 residues in the CDR3. Germline V gives CDR1 MNHEY, CDR2 SVGAGI. Deletions cut 6 bases from V and 0 bases from J, with 10 bases between. The CDR3 loop is CASSPAVSTDTQYF. The CDR3 nucleotides are TGTGCCAGCAGCCCAGCGGTTAGCACAGATACGCAGTATTTT.

This clone was seen only once. The chain links TRBV7-9 to TRBJ1-2, with 9 nucleotides matching TRBD1. This CDR3 spans 14 amino acids. J was trimmed by 7 bases and V by 1 base; bases with no gene match: 4. Germline loops: CDR1 SEHNR, CDR2 FQNEAQ (reference sequence). CDR3 coding DNA: TGTGCCAGCAGCTTAGAACAGGGGGCCGGTGGCTACACCTTC. This sequence encodes CASSLEQGAGGYTF. The entire variable domain, with the rest obtained from reference TRBV7-9 and TRBJ1-2, is as follows: DTGVSQNPRHKITKRGQNVTFRCDPISEHNRLYWYRQTLGQGPEFLTYFQNEAQLEKSRLLSDRFSAERPKGSFSTLEIQRTEQGDSAMYLCASSLEQGAGGYTFGSGTRLTVV.

This chain links TRBV7-9 with TRBJ2-2, with D possibly matching TRBD1 (6 bases). The germline V and J ends were trimmed by 1 base and 6 bases, with 9 bases remaining between them. Germline CDR1 and CDR2: SEHNR and FQNEAQ (reference sequence). The CDR3 loop spans 14 amino acids. CDR3 coding DNA: TGTGCCAGCAGCTTAGTCCCAGGGGCCGGGGAGCTGTTTTTT. Amino acid sequence: CASSLVPGAGELFF.

This chain connects TRBV19 to TRBJ2-2, with D perhaps matching TRBD2 (6 bases). CDR1 is LNHDA and CDR2 is SQIVND in the germline V gene (reference sequence). Between the trimmed V and J ends, which lost 6 bases and 1 base, there was a span of 9 bases. The CDR3 sequence is 14 residues long. DNA for the CDR3: TGTGCCAGTAGACGGGAGCGGAACACCGGGGAGCTGTTTTTT. Protein: CASRRERNTGELFF.

The chain recombines TRBV7-8 with TRBJ2-7; the D gene is possibly TRBD1 (5 bases). Per germline, CDR1 SGHVS and CDR2 FQNEAQ. This CDR3 region has 15 residues. V lost 1 base, J lost 2 bases, and 12 bases lay in between. CDR3 nucleotides: TGTGCCAGCAGCTTAGTCAGGGTCCCCACCTACGAGCAGTACTTC. Translated: CASSLVRVPTYEQYF.

A few counts support this clone. This chain connects TRBV3-1 (or the pseudogene TRBV3-2) to TRBJ2-1, with D perhaps matching TRBD2 (5 bases). The ends were cut back, 0 bases at V and 13 bases at J, with 16 bases in the middle. CDR3 length equals 14 residues. Germline V gene data show CDR1 as LGHDT and CDR2 as YNNKEL (reference sequence). In DNA form, the CDR3 reads TGTGCCAGCAGCCAAGATCAGGCGACTATTCATCAGTTCTTC. Translated, it gives CASSQDQATIHQFF.

The V and J genes are TRBV20-1 and TRBJ1-2; weak D call: TRBD1 (5 bases). The V gene's germline CDR1 is DFQATT and CDR2 SNEGSKA (reference sequence). The CDR3 covers 11 residues. Trimming removed 6 bases from V and 8 bases from J, with 13 bases in between. The CDR3 nucleotides read TGCAGTGCCCTCGGGGGGGAGGGCTACACCTTC. Its translation is CSALGGEGYTF.

This chain links TRBV27 with TRBJ2-7, with 7 bases aligning to TRBD2. V shed 5 bases and J 9 bases; nucleotides not matched to a gene: 16. Germline values: CDR1 MNHEY, CDR2 SMNVEV (reference sequence). This CDR3 is built from 15 residues. The CDR3, as DNA: TGTGCCAGCAGTCCGAGACTAGCCAAGGTGGGGGTGCAGTACTTC. This gives the protein CASSPRLAKVGVQYF.

This clone was seen just once. An end of the junction differs from the germline gene, which may be a read error. The chain uses TRBV7-2 and TRBJ2-1, with D tentatively TRBD2 (5 bases). This CDR3 contains 15 residues. CDR1 is SGHTA, CDR2 FQGNSA, per germline. CDR3 sequence (DNA): TGTGCCAGCAGCTTAGAGGGAGCCTCCCACAATGAGCAGTTCTTC. This translates into CASSLEGASHNEQFF.

The rearrangement joins TRBV28 to TRBJ2-3; D possibly corresponds to TRBD1 (5 bases). The CDR3 loop spans 11 amino acids. Germline CDR1 reads MDHEN; CDR2 reads SYDVKM. The V end was cut by 6 bases, the J end by 8 bases, with 9 bases between. The CDR3 here is CASSRVGTQYF. The CDR3 nucleotides are TGTGCCAGCAGCAGGGTGGGTACGCAGTATTTT.

The J gene is TRBJ2-1, the V gene TRBV4-3; no clear D gene. V lost 0 bases, J lost 6 bases, and 15 bases lay in between. The CDR3 sequence is 16 residues long. Germline CDR1 is LGHNA and CDR2 is YSLEER. DNA of the CDR3: TGCGCCAGCAGCCAAGATGACTTGGCTATGCCCAATGAGCAGTTCTTC. Translating gives CASSQDDLAMPNEQFF.

In DNA form, the CDR3 reads TGCAGCGAGGAGGGGTTCGGTGATACGCAGTATTTT. This sequence encodes CSEEGFGDTQYF. This rearrangement joins TRBV29-1 to TRBJ2-3; tentative D call: TRBD2 (6 bases). This CDR3 has 12 residues. Germline loops: CDR1 SQVTM, CDR2 ANQGSEA. The germline V and J ends were trimmed by 7 bases and 6 bases, with 14 bases remaining between them.

The rearrangement joins TRBV5-1 to TRBJ2-5, with 8 bases identical to TRBD2. Germline V gene sequence: CDR1 SGHRS, CDR2 YFSETQ. The V gene end was trimmed by 0 bases and the J gene end by 5 bases; junction bases not matched to a gene: 21. The CDR3 is 20 residues long. The CDR3 DNA reads as TGCGCCAGCAGCTTGGGGGACCGTCCACCGGTGGCGGGAGGTGGGGAGACCCAGTACTTC. Its translation: CASSLGDRPPVAGGGETQYF.

The rearrangement links TRBV2 to TRBJ2-6; possibly TRBD2 for D (6 bases). V was cut by 6 bases and J by 4 bases, with 19 bases left in between. The CDR3 length is 17 residues. Germline-derived CDR1 and CDR2 are SNHLY and FYNNEI. The CDR3 nucleotides are TGTGCCAGCAGAACCCTCTTCGGGGGAGTAGGGGCCAACGTCCTGACTTTC. Protein product: CASRTLFGGVGANVLTF.

As regards this clone: The same CDR3 can be traced to other DNA sequences in this sample. This rearrangement joins TRBV9 to TRBJ2-2; 8 bases are shared with TRBD1. Germline V gene sequence: CDR1 SGDLS, CDR2 YYNGEE. This CDR3 spans 18 amino acids. The ends lost 0 bases at V and 4 bases at J; junction bases unmatched: 11. The chain's CDR3 is CASSVDPGGSRGTGELFF. The CDR3 region has the DNA TGTGCCAGCAGCGTAGACCCAGGGGGCAGTAGGGGCACCGGGGAGCTGTTTTTT.